Reported below is one T cell receptor (beta chain). This CDR3 spans 17 amino acids. V was clipped by 4 bases and J by 1 base; unmatched bases: 8. The V gene's germline CDR1 is SGDLS and CDR2 YYNGEE. The data originate from a study of cytomegalovirus exposure and HLA in healthy donors. PCR employed 60 Vbeta and 13 Jbeta primers. Sequenced by immunoSEQ multiplex PCR; TCRdb stores in-frame clones only, minus some. This table holds roughly 100,000 clones, about 83% found once. The J gene is TRBJ1-4, the V gene TRBV9, with 9 bases fitting TRBD1. Input material: PBMCs. The sequence came from a man between 18 and 35 years old in good health and CMV-seronegative. CDR3 in amino acids: CASSTRGQGQTNEKLFF. In DNA, the CDR3 is TGTGCCAGCAGCACCAGAGGACAGGGGCAAACTAATGAAAAACTGTTTTTT. The whole variable domain, remainder taken from reference TRBV9 and TRBJ1-4, is DSGVTQTPKHLITATGQRVTLRCSPRSGDLSVYWYQQSLDQGLQFLIQYYNGEERAKGNILERFSAQQFPDLHSELNLSSLELGDSALYFCASSTRGQGQTNEKLFFGSGTQLSVL.